These 11 T cell receptor beta chains were all obtained from the same sample, sequenced in a study of T cells after yellow fever vaccination (dated 2019 in TCRdb). Receptor amplification or capture employed 5' RACE. Instrument used: Illumina HiSeq 2500. In TCRdb, the public reads were trimmed at Q25 with fastp and aligned with MiXCR, with productive beta chains retained. Records with the same CDR3 protein are collapsed into one entry carrying the most frequent genes and DNA. A total of 60,000 or so distinct CDR3 sequences appear in this sample, 7.1% of them only once. Around 44% of the sample lies in the top ten. This specimen's treatment or condition label, per the study, means: live attenuated yellow fever vaccine strain. Sequenced material: CD8+ T cells sorted from PBMCs, taken on the day of the first yellow fever vaccination. The source of these receptors is a man between 18 and 29 years old who received the YFV17D yellow fever vaccine.

This clonotype appeared many times. CDR3 sequence: CASSRSSYEQYV. The CDR3 coding sequence is TGTGCCAGCAGTAGGAGCTCCTACGAGCAGTACGTC. The rearrangement links TRBV6-2 or TRBV6-3 to TRBJ2-7; D gene ambiguous. Trimming removed 5 bases at V and 0 bases at J, with 5 bases between. CDR1 MNHEY and CDR2 SVGEGT come from the germline V gene. CDR3 length equals 12 residues.

The table lists this clonotype with a few counts. The chain employs TRBV19 and TRBJ2-2; D is unclear. Trimming took off 7 bases at V and 4 bases at J, with 7 bases between the two ends. The CDR3 extends over 12 amino acids. The germline gives CDR1 LNHDA, CDR2 SQIVND (reference sequence). The CDR3 DNA reads TGTGCCAGTATTGAGACCACCGGGGAGCTGTTTTTT. Translating gives CASIETTGELFF.

This clonotype has only a few counts. The chain carries TRBV2 and TRBJ2-5; 7 bases agree with TRBD1. The CDR3 totals 16 residues. The V gene's germline CDR1 is SNHLY and CDR2 FYNNEI. V lost 5 bases, J lost 1 base, and 10 bases stayed unmatched. CDR3 region: CASSTKTGLSQETQYF. In DNA form, the CDR3 reads TGTGCCAGCAGTACAAAGACAGGGCTAAGCCAAGAGACCCAGTACTTC. Supplemented by reference TRBV2 and TRBJ2-5, the full variable domain reads EPEVTQTPSHQVTQMGQEVILRCVPISNHLYFYWYRQILGQKVEFLVSFYNNEISEKSEIFDDQFSVERPDGSNFTLKIRSTKLEDSAMYFCASSTKTGLSQETQYFGPGTRLLVL.

There are a few counts of this clonotype. V usage is TRBV7-3 and J usage is TRBJ2-3; D might be TRBD2 (7 bases). V was pared by 5 bases and J by 6 bases, with 18 bases between. CDR1 and CDR2 (germline): SGHTA, FQGTGA. This CDR3 comprises 15 residues. This CDR3 reads CASSPNAGAGDTQYF. CDR3 DNA sequence: TGTGCCAGCAGCCCTAACGCGGGGGCTGGGGATACGCAGTATTTT.

This clonotype occurred many times. The chain is built from TRBV7-2 and TRBJ2-3; D remains ambiguous. This CDR3 comprises 12 residues. Germline-derived CDR1 and CDR2 are SGHTA and FQGNSA. The V and J ends lost 6 bases and 0 bases respectively, with 4 bases between them. The CDR3 nucleotides are TGTGCCAGCAGTAAAAGCACAGATACGCAGTATTTT. Translated: CASSKSTDTQYF.

CDR3 loop: CASSPTRTPYNSPLHF. For the CDR3, the DNA is TGTGCCAGCAGTCCCACACGGACCCCATATAATTCACCCCTCCACTTT. J is TRBJ1-6 and V is TRBV27, with unresolved D. CDR3 length: 16 amino acids. The germline V and J ends were trimmed by 5 bases and 4 bases, with 15 bases remaining between them. Germline V gene data show CDR1 as MNHEY and CDR2 as SMNVEV (reference sequence).

The chain employs TRBV6-2 or TRBV6-3 and TRBJ2-7, with unresolved D. The CDR3 is 13 amino acids. From germline, CDR1 is MNHEY and CDR2 SVGEGT. Trimming removed 0 bases from V and 1 base from J, with 4 bases in between. Here the CDR3 reads CASSYSASYEQYF. The CDR3, as DNA: TGTGCCAGCAGTTACTCCGCTTCCTACGAGCAGTACTTC.

The rearrangement links TRBV4-1 to TRBJ2-7, with 11 nucleotides matching TRBD1. The CDR3 extends over 15 amino acids. Germline loops: CDR1 MGHRA, CDR2 YSYEKL. V lost 4 bases to trimming and J lost 7 bases; unmatched junction nucleotides: 9. The CDR3 region has the DNA TGCGCCAGCAGCCCCCGACGGACAGGGGGCCCGGAGCAGTACTTC. It is translated as CASSPRRTGGPEQYF.

This clonotype was seen ten or more times. The V gene is TRBV5-1, the J gene TRBJ2-1; no clear D gene. Germline-derived CDR1 and CDR2 are SGHRS and YFSETQ. With 3 bases removed from V and 7 bases from J, the gap between germline ends came to 17 bases. CDR3 length equals 15 residues. The CDR3 loop is CASSSDGGPFNEQFF. CDR3 coding DNA: TGCGCCAGCAGCTCGGACGGCGGACCATTTAATGAGCAGTTCTTC.

This clonotype was counted at least ten times. The V gene is TRBV7-3, the J gene TRBJ2-1; 9 nucleotides align to TRBD2. With 1 base clipped from V and 15 bases from J, the junction kept 19 bases outside the gene matches. The CDR3 totals 17 residues. CDR1 and CDR2 (germline): SGHTA, FQGTGA. For the CDR3, the DNA is TGTGCCAGCAGCTTAAGCTCTAGCGGGGCCGCTTACAATGAGTGGTTCTTC. It specifies CASSLSSSGAAYNEWFF.

This clonotype was observed a handful of times. The J gene is TRBJ2-7, the V gene TRBV15; 7 nucleotides line up with TRBD2. Germline-derived CDR1 and CDR2 are LNHNV and YYDKDF (reference sequence). After removal of 5 bases from V and 3 bases from J, the junction contained 7 bases not matched to a gene. The CDR3 contains 14 residues. The CDR3 nucleotides read TGTGCCACCAGCGGGGGGGAGTCGAACTACGAGCAGTACTTC. Translation: CATSGGESNYEQYF.